This TCR beta chain was found in a study of T cells in Graves' hyperthyroidism and ophthalmopathy. Amplified regions were TCR beta CDR3 sequences from RNA transcripts. Initially, a first-round RT-PCR of the TCR CDR3 employed the HTBI primer set. TCRdb redid the calling of the multiplex PCR reads with MiXCR, one entry per CDR3 protein. This table has some 350,000 distinct CDR3 sequences, around 13% appearing once. This clonotype was counted at least ten times. CDR1 and CDR2 from the germline V gene are SNHLY and FYNNEI. CDR3 size: 15 residues. V lost 8 bases and J lost 0, with 16 bases in between. It was uncontrolled infection, other autoimmune disease, pregnancy or lactation that excluded patients. Isolation of PBMCs was performed on about 10 ml fresh peripheral blood.

The source of this sequence is a woman between 40 and 55 years old with Graves' ophthalmopathy. V is TRBV2 and J is TRBJ1-1, with D maybe TRBD1 (6 bases). The sample taken for sequencing was blood. CDR3 in amino acids: CASSTGLVLNTEAFF. CDR3 DNA sequence: TGTGCCAGCTCGACAGGACTCGTCCTGAACACTGAAGCTTTCTTT.